This TCR beta chain was sequenced during a study of blood T cells in healthy people across ages. Overall study results and limits: CMV status of donors was not determined, possibly confounding expanded clonotype changes.

Investigators took about 10 milliliters of peripheral blood from every donor. This clonotype was seen more than once but under ten times. Its antigen is not identified. Using a J-beta primer mix together with a sample-barcoded 5' primer, a second PCR was run for roughly 6 to 12 cycles. A single record per CDR3 protein comes from TCRdb applying MiXCR to the 5' RACE reads. Counted here are hundreds of thousands of distinct CDR3 sequences, approximately 25% occurring once; the ten biggest clones make up around 10%. This same sample was also part of a study on T cells of mothers and their children. Per that paper: It was found that thymic selection shapes TCR recombination output similarly in related and unrelated pairs.

This receptor was obtained from a boy younger than 18 in good health. Sequencing input: blood.

The CDR3 nucleotides read TGCGCCAGCAGCCTGCAGATCAGGGGGACGGCTTTCTTT. Residues: CASSLQIRGTAFF. The chain employs TRBV4-3 and TRBJ1-1; TRBD1 matches at 7 bases. Per germline, CDR1 LGHNA and CDR2 YSLEER. CDR3 length: 13 residues. Trimming removed 4 bases from V and 11 bases from J; junction bases left unmatched: 10.